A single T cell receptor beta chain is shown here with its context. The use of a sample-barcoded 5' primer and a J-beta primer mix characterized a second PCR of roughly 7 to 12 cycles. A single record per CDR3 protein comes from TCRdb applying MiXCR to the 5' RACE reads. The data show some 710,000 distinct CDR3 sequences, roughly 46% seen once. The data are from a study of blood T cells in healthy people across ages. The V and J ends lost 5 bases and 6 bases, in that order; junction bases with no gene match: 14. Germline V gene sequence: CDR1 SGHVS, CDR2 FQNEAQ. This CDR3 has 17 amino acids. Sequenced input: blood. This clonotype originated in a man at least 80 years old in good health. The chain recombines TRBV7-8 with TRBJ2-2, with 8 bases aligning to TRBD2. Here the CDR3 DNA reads TGTGCCAGCAGCCTGTCCCTCGGGACTAGTCGGTCCGGGGAGCTGTTTTTT. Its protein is CASSLSLGTSRSGELFF.